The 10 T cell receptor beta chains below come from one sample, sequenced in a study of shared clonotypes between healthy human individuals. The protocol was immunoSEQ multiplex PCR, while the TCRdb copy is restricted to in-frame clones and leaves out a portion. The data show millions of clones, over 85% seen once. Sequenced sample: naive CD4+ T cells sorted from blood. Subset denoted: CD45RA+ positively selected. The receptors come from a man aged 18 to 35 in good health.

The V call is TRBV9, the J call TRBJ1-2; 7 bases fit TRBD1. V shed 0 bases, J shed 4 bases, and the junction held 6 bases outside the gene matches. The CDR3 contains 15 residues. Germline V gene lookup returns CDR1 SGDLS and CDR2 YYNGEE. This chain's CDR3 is CASSVGGGGIYGYTF. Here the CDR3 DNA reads TGTGCCAGCAGCGTAGGCGGAGGGGGCATCTATGGCTACACCTTC.

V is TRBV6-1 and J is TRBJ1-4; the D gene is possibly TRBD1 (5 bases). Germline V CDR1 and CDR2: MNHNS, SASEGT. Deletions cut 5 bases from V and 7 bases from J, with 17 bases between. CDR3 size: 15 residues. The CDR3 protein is CASSLTGPPLEKLFF. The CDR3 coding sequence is TGTGCCAGCAGTCTGACGGGACCACCCCTTGAAAAACTGTTTTTT.

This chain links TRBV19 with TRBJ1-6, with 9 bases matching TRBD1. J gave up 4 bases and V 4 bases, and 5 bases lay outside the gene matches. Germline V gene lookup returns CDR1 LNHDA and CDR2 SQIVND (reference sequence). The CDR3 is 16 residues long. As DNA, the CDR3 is TGTGCCAGTAGTACCGGGACAGGGACTTATAATTCACCCCTCCACTTT. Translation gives CASSTGTGTYNSPLHF.

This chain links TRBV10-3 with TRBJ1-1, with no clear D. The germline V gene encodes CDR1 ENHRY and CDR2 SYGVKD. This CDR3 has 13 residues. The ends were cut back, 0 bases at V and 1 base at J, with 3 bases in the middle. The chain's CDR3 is CAISESKNTEAFF. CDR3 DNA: TGTGCCATCAGTGAGTCTAAGAACACTGAAGCTTTCTTT.

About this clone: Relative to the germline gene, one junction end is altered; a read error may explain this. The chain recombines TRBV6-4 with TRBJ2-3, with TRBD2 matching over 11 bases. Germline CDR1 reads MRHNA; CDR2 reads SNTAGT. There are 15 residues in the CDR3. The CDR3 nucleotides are TGTGCCAGCAGTCACTCTAGCGGGGGGACAGATACGCAGTATTTT. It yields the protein CASSHSSGGTDTQYF.

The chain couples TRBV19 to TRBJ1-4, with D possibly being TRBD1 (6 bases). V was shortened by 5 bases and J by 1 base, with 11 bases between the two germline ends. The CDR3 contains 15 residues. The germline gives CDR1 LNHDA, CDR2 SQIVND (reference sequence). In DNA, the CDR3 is TGTGCCAGTAGTTCGGGGGGCCGAACTAATGAAAAACTGTTTTTT. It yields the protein CASSSGGRTNEKLFF.

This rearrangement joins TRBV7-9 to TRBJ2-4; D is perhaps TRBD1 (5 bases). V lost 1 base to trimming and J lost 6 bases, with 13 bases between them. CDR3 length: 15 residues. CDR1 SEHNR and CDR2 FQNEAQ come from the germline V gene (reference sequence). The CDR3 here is CASSLDLTAGNIQYF. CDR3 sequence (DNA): TGTGCCAGCAGCTTAGATTTGACAGCAGGAAACATTCAGTACTTC.

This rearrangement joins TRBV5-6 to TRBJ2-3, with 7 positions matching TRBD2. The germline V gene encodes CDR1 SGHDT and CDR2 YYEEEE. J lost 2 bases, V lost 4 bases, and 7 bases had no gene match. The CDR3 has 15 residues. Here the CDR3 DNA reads TGTGCCAGCAGCCCGGGGCGGGGGAACACAGATACGCAGTATTTT. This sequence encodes CASSPGRGNTDTQYF.

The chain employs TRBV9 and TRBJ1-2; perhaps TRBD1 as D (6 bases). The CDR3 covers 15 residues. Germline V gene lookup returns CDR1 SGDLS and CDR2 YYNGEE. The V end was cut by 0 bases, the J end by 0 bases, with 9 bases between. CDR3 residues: CASSVVQGTNYGYTF. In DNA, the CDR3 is TGTGCCAGCAGCGTAGTCCAGGGGACTAACTATGGCTACACCTTC.

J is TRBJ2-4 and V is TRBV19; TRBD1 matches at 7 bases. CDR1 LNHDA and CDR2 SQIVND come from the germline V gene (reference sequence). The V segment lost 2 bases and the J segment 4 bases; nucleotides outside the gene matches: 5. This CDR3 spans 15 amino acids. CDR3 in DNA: TGTGCCAGTAGTATACTTGAGACAGGGAAAAACATTCAGTACTTC. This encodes CASSILETGKNIQYF.